The clone carrying this TCR beta chain came up a few times. In alopecia areata patients, both lesional scalp punch biopsies and peripheral blood were collected. Isolation of CD4+ and CD8+ T cells from PBMCs was achieved by sorting. cDNA reverse transcribed from extracted RNA served as the sequencing template. Data came from immunoSEQ multiplex PCR; TCRdb stores just in-frame clones and leaves some out. This table has roughly 64,000 clones, roughly 47% appearing once. The sample originates from a study of CD8+ T cells in alopecia areata. The sequence came from a human donor with alopecia areata. The sample comprised NKG2D-low CD8+ T cells sorted from blood.

The CDR3 DNA is TGTGCCAGCTCACCACCGGAGGGAACGGACATTCAGTACTTC. Protein product: CASSPPEGTDIQYF. V and J are TRBV18 and TRBJ2-4, with D perhaps TRBD2 (6 bases). This CDR3 is 14 amino acids long. Germline loops: CDR1 KGHSH, CDR2 LQKENI. The V end was cut by 0 bases, the J end by 8 bases, with 11 bases between. Complete variable domain (other parts from reference TRBV18 and TRBJ2-4): NAGVMQNPRHLVRRRGQEARLRCSPMKGHSHVYWYRQLPEEGLKFMVYLQKENIIDESGMPKERFSAEFPKEGPSILRIQQVVRGDSAAYFCASSPPEGTDIQYFGAGTRLSVL.